This T cell receptor beta chain was recovered during a study of T-cell reconstitution after alpha-beta-depleted transplantation in children. The study, taken as a whole, reports: Counts and diversity of T cells one year after transplant came mostly from newly produced T cells. The origin of alpha-beta T cells about two months after transplant was reportedly several hundred expanded graft clones. Elevated TCRbeta diversity at day 60 was traced, in some patients, to surviving recipient T cells and thymic progenitors.

Unique molecular identifiers were incorporated during preparation of the TCRbeta library. TCRdb re-called the PCR reads through MiXCR, storing one row per CDR3 protein. In the table there are about 190,000 distinct CDR3 sequences, over 8.5% of which are singletons. Germline CDR1 and CDR2: DFQATT and SNEGSKA (reference sequence). This CDR3 region has 15 residues. The ends were cut back, 6 bases at V and 4 bases at J, with 19 bases in the middle. In its sample, this clonotype was seen many times. Its antigen is currently unknown. This chain joins TRBV20-1 and TRBJ2-1; D might be TRBD2 (6 bases). This specimen was PBMCs, taken before TCRalphabeta/CD19-depleted stem cell transplant. This clonotype was obtained from a boy between 2 and 10 years old with acute myeloid leukemia, due to receive a stem cell transplant. DNA of the CDR3: TGCAGTGCGATTGATAGCGGAGTTTCATACAATGAGCAGTTCTTC. This codes for CSAIDSGVSYNEQFF.